What follows are 21 T cell receptor beta chains derived from one specimen sequenced in a study of breast tumors, draining lymph nodes, adjacent tissues. Breast cancer patients provided tissue from their axillary draining lymph nodes. TCRdb processed the multiplex PCR reads anew with MiXCR; each CDR3 protein has one entry. Among a few hundred thousand distinct CDR3 sequences listed, less than 40% were seen once. The specimen was axillary lymph node tissue. The origin of the receptors is a female donor with breast cancer. Some clones in this sample may be carry-over from other donors' samples.

This clonotype was seen a handful of times. The chain employs TRBV6-2 or TRBV6-3 and TRBJ2-3, with D maybe TRBD1 (5 bases). The CDR3 contains 14 residues. V was pared by 6 bases and J by 5 bases, with 15 bases between. The germline V gene has CDR1 MNHEY and CDR2 SVGEGT. CDR3 region: CASRQVARGDTQYF. CDR3 sequence (DNA): TGTGCCAGCAGGCAGGTGGCTAGGGGAGATACGCAGTATTTT.

The V gene is TRBV7-9, the J gene TRBJ2-2, with 8 bases aligning to TRBD2. The CDR3 covers 15 residues. With V trimmed by 5 bases and J by 4 bases, 6 bases remained unmatched. CDR1 is SEHNR, CDR2 FQNEAQ, per germline (reference sequence). CDR3 protein: CASSPDGGGTGELFF. DNA for the CDR3: TGTGCCAGCAGCCCCGACGGGGGGGGCACCGGGGAGCTGTTTTTT.

This sequence joins TRBV7-8 and TRBJ2-3; 7 bases align to TRBD1. From germline, CDR1 is SGHVS and CDR2 FQNEAQ. V dropped 5 bases and J dropped 1; count of bases not matched to a gene: 9. The CDR3 contains 16 residues. The CDR3 protein is CASSGNPTGGTDTQYF. The CDR3 region has the DNA TGTGCCAGCAGCGGAAACCCTACAGGGGGCACAGATACGCAGTATTTT.

In this sample, this clonotype turned up a few times. DNA of the CDR3: TGTGCCAGCAAAAGAGCGGGGAACACCGGGGAGCTGTTTTTT. The encoded protein is CASKRAGNTGELFF. The rearrangement uses TRBV27 and TRBJ2-2; maybe TRBD2 (6 bases). The germline CDR1 and CDR2 sequences are MNHEY and SMNVEV (reference sequence). The CDR3 sequence is 14 residues long. The V and J ends lost 7 bases and 1 base respectively, with 10 bases between them.

This clonotype was recorded many times. The CDR3 nucleotides are TGTGCCAGCAGCGTGGACAACCGGGACAGCTATGGCTACACCTTC. It translates to CASSVDNRDSYGYTF. V is TRBV9 and J is TRBJ1-2, with 7 bases matching TRBD1. CDR3 length: 15 residues. Germline CDR1 is SGDLS and CDR2 is YYNGEE. With V trimmed by 2 bases and J by 4 bases, 8 bases remained unmatched.

This clonotype has a count of ten or more. This chain links TRBV29-1 with TRBJ2-3, with 14 bases that match TRBD2. The CDR3 sequence is 17 residues long. Germline loops: CDR1 SQVTM, CDR2 ANQGSEA. V gave up 0 bases and J gave up 5 bases; unmatched junction bases: 7. The CDR3 sequence is CSVEELTSGGAGDTQYF. CDR3 nucleotides: TGCAGCGTTGAAGAACTGACTAGCGGGGGGGCGGGAGATACGCAGTATTTT.

The rearrangement joins TRBV5-5 to TRBJ1-2; no firm D call. The germline V gene encodes CDR1 SGHKS and CDR2 YYEKEE (reference sequence). The CDR3 length is 14 residues. The V end was cut by 5 bases, the J end by 1 base, with 12 bases between. The CDR3 DNA reads as TGTGCCAGCAGGCGACACCTACTTAACTATGGCTACACCTTC. This translates into CASRRHLLNYGYTF.

The V gene is TRBV28, the J gene TRBJ1-4; a possible D gene is TRBD1 (5 bases). The V end was cut by 0 bases, the J end by 8 bases, with 10 bases between. This CDR3 contains 14 residues. Looked up from germline, CDR1 is MDHEN and CDR2 is SYDVKM. The CDR3 sequence is CASSLWGGREKLFF. Written as DNA, the CDR3 is TGTGCCAGCAGTTTATGGGGGGGGAGGGAAAAACTGTTTTTT.

This clonotype showed up just a few times. The gene calls are TRBV3-1 and TRBJ2-2; D remains unclear. V was trimmed by 4 bases and J by 2 bases, leaving 14 bases between them. The V gene's germline CDR1 is LGHDT and CDR2 YNNKEL (reference sequence). The CDR3 contains 16 residues. CDR3 amino acids: CASSPPTPKNTGELFF. The CDR3, as DNA: TGTGCCAGCAGCCCTCCGACCCCAAAAAACACCGGGGAGCTGTTTTTT.

V and J are TRBV7-9 and TRBJ2-7; the D is unclear. This CDR3 contains 15 residues. Trimming removed 1 base at V and 3 bases at J, with 13 bases between. Per the germline V gene, CDR1 is SEHNR and CDR2 is FQNEAQ (reference sequence). DNA for the CDR3: TGTGCCAGCAGCTTAGAGGTAACAGAGAGCTACGAGCAGTACTTC. This gives the protein CASSLEVTESYEQYF.

This clonotype was observed at least ten times. The genes are TRBV2 and TRBJ2-5; 7 nucleotides line up with TRBD2. There are 15 residues in the CDR3. Germline CDR1 SNHLY, CDR2 FYNNEI. V shed 6 bases and J 1 base; nucleotides not matched to a gene: 8. The DNA of the CDR3 is TGTGCCAGCAGGGGGGGGGGGAGGACCCAAGAGACCCAGTACTTC. Translation gives CASRGGGRTQETQYF.

The rearrangement uses TRBV29-1 and TRBJ1-2; D gene ambiguous. The germline V and J ends were trimmed by 6 bases and 4 bases, with 15 bases remaining between them. Germline lookup yields CDR1 SQVTM and CDR2 ANQGSEA. The CDR3 has 13 residues. The CDR3 sequence is CSVAGGGSYGYTF. CDR3 DNA: TGCAGCGTAGCGGGCGGTGGAAGCTATGGCTACACCTTC. The full variable domain, its missing parts supplied by reference TRBV29-1 and TRBJ1-2, is SAVISQKPSRDICQRGTSLTIQCQVDSQVTMMFWYRQQPGQSLTLIATANQGSEATYESGFVIDKFPISRPNLTFSTLTVSNMSPEDSSIYLCSVAGGGSYGYTFGSGTRLTVV.

This clonotype was seen ten or more times. The J gene is TRBJ2-5, the V gene TRBV7-9; possible D gene TRBD1, 6 bases. V was pared by 1 base and J by 0 bases, with 15 bases between. This CDR3 spans 17 amino acids. Per the germline V gene, CDR1 is SEHNR and CDR2 is FQNEAQ (reference sequence). The CDR3 sequence is CASSLDWGQGNQETQYF. The CDR3 coding sequence is TGTGCCAGCAGCTTAGACTGGGGGCAGGGAAACCAAGAGACCCAGTACTTC.

V is TRBV19 and J is TRBJ1-5; 7 nucleotides line up with TRBD1. Germline lookup yields CDR1 LNHDA and CDR2 SQIVND (reference sequence). J lost 4 bases, V lost 1 base, and 1 base had no gene match. The length of the CDR3 is 14 residues. CDR3 region: CASSIGQGNQPQHF. For the CDR3, the DNA is TGTGCCAGTAGTATAGGACAGGGAAATCAGCCCCAGCATTTT. The full variable domain, its missing parts supplied by reference TRBV19 and TRBJ1-5, is DGGITQSPKYLFRKEGQNVTLSCEQNLNHDAMYWYRQDPGQGLRLIYYSQIVNDFQKGDIAEGYSVSREKKESFPLTVTSAQKNPTAFYLCASSIGQGNQPQHFGDGTRLSIL.

The rearrangement links TRBV6-5 to TRBJ1-6; 7 bases line up with TRBD1. This CDR3 comprises 15 residues. With 8 bases clipped from V and 7 bases from J, the junction kept 11 bases outside the gene matches. Germline V gene data show CDR1 as MNHEY and CDR2 as SVGAGI. CDR3 protein: CASALEPGQNSPLHF. The CDR3 DNA is TGTGCCAGCGCACTCGAGCCGGGACAGAATTCACCCCTCCACTTT.

The V gene is TRBV2, the J gene TRBJ1-1; D is unclear. Germline CDR1 SNHLY, CDR2 FYNNEI. The germline V and J ends were trimmed by 3 bases and 5 bases, with 10 bases remaining between them. CDR3 length equals 13 residues. CDR3 bases: TGTGCCAGCAGTGAGGTTCGACTGACTGAAGCTTTCTTT. Translated: CASSEVRLTEAFF. Together with reference TRBV2 and TRBJ1-1, the CDR3 gives the full variable domain: EPEVTQTPSHQVTQMGQEVILRCVPISNHLYFYWYRQILGQKVEFLVSFYNNEISEKSEIFDDQFSVERPDGSNFTLKIRSTKLEDSAMYFCASSEVRLTEAFFGQGTRLTVV.

This chain uses TRBV5-1 with TRBJ1-4; D gene uncertain. This CDR3 has 15 residues. The V end lost 4 bases, the J end lost 5 bases, and 15 bases lay between the germline ends. Germline CDR1 and CDR2: SGHRS and YFSETQ. The CDR3 region has the DNA TGCGCCAGCAGCAGCCATTCGGGTCAAAATGAAAAACTGTTTTTT. Amino acids: CASSSHSGQNEKLFF.

This clonotype occurred a few times. The chain carries TRBV27 and TRBJ1-5, with no clear D. From germline, CDR1 is MNHEY and CDR2 SMNVEV (reference sequence). This CDR3 spans 16 amino acids. Trimming cost V 0 bases and J 1 base, with 10 bases left between them. CDR3 DNA sequence: TGTGCCAGCAGTTTATCCAGTATCGGGAGCAATCAGCCCCAGCATTTT. This codes for CASSLSSIGSNQPQHF.

This clonotype has a count of ten or more. The junction departs from germline at one end; a sequencing error may be responsible. This chain connects TRBV5-1 to TRBJ2-2; D unclear. Germline CDR1 SGHRS, CDR2 YFSETQ. The CDR3 extends over 14 amino acids. This CDR3 is CASSSTTNTGELFF. The CDR3 nucleotides are TGTGCCAGCAGCTCGACAACGAACACCGGGGAGCTGTTTTTT.

The rearrangement uses TRBV20-1 and TRBJ1-1, with D maybe TRBD1 (5 bases). Trimming took off 2 bases at V and 6 bases at J, with 13 bases between the two ends. The CDR3 length is 13 residues. CDR1 and CDR2 from the germline V gene are DFQATT and SNEGSKA (reference sequence). CDR3 amino acids: CSARRRGSSEAFF. The DNA of the CDR3 is TGCAGTGCTAGAAGGAGGGGATCCTCTGAAGCTTTCTTT.

On this clonotype itself: At one of its ends the junction is not consistent with the germline gene, which may arise from a read error. This chain joins TRBV19 and TRBJ1-4; D is unclear. Germline V gives CDR1 LNHDA, CDR2 SQIVND (reference sequence). The CDR3 is made up of 15 amino acids. In DNA form, the CDR3 reads TGTGCCAGTAGCTCGGGGATGTTGGCTAATGAGAAACTGTTTTTT. This sequence encodes CASSSGMLANEKLFF.